Sequencing of this T cell receptor (beta chain) was carried out in a study of Graves' ophthalmopathy and Graves' hyperthyroidism. Study summary: Ophthalmopathy not arising within 18 months of follow-up defined hyperthyroidism as stable.

The germline V and J ends were trimmed by 0 bases and 11 bases, with 24 bases remaining between them. CDR1 and CDR2 (germline): SGHRS, YFSETQ. CDR3 length: 16 amino acids. Overall study findings and caveats: Thyroid clonotypes that were expanded above 0.001 frequency mostly also appeared in blood.

Amplified material comprised TCR beta CDR3 regions derived from RNA transcripts. The authors performed first-round RT-PCR with HTBI primers and then a second-round multiplex PCR. One entry per CDR3 protein, called by TCRdb with MiXCR from the multiplex PCR reads. The table includes around 1.1 million distinct CDR3 sequences, roughly 35% detected once. This clonotype was counted at least ten times. The antigen remains unidentified. The sequence was obtained from an adult man with Graves' hyperthyroidism. This chain links TRBV5-1 with TRBJ2-7; D might be TRBD1 or TRBD2, each matching 6 bases. Source material: peripheral blood or thyroid tissue (not recorded which). As DNA, the CDR3 is TGCGCCAGCAGCTTGGACCGAACTTCGGGGGCCCACAAGGAGTACTTC. Residues: CASSLDRTSGAHKEYF. Full variable domain (missing parts from reference TRBV5-1 and TRBJ2-7): KAGVTQTPRYLIKTRGQQVTLSCSPISGHRSVSWYQQTPGQGLQFLFEYFSETQRNKGNFPGRFSGRQFSNSRSEMNVSTLELGDSALYLCASSLDRTSGAHKEYFGPGTRLTVT.